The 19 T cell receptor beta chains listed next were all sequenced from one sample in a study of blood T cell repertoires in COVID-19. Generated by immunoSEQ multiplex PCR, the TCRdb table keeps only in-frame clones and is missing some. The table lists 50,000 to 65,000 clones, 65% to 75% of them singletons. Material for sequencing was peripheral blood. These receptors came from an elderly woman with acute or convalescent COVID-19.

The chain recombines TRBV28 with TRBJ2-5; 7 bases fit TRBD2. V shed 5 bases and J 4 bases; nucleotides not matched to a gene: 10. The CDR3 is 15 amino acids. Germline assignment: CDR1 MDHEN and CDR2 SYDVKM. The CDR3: CASSPTSGMRETQYF. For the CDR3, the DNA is TGTGCCAGCAGTCCCACCAGCGGGATGCGAGAGACCCAGTACTTC.

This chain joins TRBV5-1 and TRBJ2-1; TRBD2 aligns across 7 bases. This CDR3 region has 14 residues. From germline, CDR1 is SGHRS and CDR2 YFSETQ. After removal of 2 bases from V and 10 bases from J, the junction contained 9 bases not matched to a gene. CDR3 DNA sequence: TGCGCCAGCAGCTTACTCGCGGGAGAAGGGGAGCAGTTCTTC. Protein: CASSLLAGEGEQFF.

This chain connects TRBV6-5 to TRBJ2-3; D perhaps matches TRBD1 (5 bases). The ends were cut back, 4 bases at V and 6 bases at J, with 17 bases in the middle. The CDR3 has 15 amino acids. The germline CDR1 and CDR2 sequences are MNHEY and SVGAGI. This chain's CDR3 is CASSWGSTPSDTQYF. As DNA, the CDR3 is TGTGCCAGCAGTTGGGGCAGTACGCCTTCGGATACGCAGTATTTT.

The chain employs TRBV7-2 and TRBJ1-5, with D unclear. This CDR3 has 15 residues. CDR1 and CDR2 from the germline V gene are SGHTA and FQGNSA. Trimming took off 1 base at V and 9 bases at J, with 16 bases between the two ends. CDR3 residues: CASSLGAAGMRPQHF. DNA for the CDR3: TGTGCCAGCAGCTTAGGGGCAGCGGGCATGCGGCCCCAGCATTTT. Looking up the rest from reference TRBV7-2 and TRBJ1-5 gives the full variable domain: GAGVSQSPSNKVTEKGKDVELRCDPISGHTALYWYRQSLGQGLEFLIYFQGNSAPDKSGLPSDRFSAERTGGSVSTLTIQRTQQEDSAVYLCASSLGAAGMRPQHFGDGTRLSIL.

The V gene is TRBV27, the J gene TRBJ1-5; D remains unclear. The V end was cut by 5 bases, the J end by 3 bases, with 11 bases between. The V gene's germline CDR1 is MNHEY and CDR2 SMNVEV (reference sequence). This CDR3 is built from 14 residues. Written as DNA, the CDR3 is TGTGCCAGCAGTCAAACACGTCTCAATCAGCCCCAGCATTTT. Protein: CASSQTRLNQPQHF.

In nucleotides, the CDR3 is TGTGCCAGCAGCCATACAGGGTTTACTGACTATGGCTACACCTTC. Its translation is CASSHTGFTDYGYTF. V usage is TRBV6-5 and J usage is TRBJ1-2; TRBD1 might be the D (6 bases). The CDR3 covers 15 residues. Germline CDR1 and CDR2: MNHEY and SVGAGI. The V end lost 6 bases, the J end lost 3 bases, and 17 bases lay between the germline ends.

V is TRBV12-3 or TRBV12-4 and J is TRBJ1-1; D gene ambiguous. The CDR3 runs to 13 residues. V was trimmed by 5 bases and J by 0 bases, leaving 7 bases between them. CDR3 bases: TGTGCCAGCAGTCTAAAGATGAACACTGAAGCTTTCTTT. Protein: CASSLKMNTEAFF.

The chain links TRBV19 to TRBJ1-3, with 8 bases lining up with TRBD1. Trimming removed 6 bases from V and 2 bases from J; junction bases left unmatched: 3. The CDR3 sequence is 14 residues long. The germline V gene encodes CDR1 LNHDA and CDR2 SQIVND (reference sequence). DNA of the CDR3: TGTGCCAGTAGGGTGACAGGGGCTGGAAACACCATATATTTT. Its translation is CASRVTGAGNTIYF.

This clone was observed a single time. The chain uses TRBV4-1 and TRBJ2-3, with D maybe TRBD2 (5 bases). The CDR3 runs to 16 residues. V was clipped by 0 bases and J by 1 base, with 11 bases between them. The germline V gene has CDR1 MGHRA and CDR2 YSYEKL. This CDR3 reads CASSQEGSVRTDTQYF. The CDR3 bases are TGCGCCAGCAGCCAAGAGGGTAGCGTCCGCACAGATACGCAGTATTTT.

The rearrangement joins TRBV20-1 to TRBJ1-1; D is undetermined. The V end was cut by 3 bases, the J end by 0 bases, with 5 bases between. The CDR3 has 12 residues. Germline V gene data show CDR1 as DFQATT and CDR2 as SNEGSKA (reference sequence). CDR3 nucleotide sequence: TGCAGTGCTAGTGTTATGAACACTGAAGCTTTCTTT. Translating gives CSASVMNTEAFF.

The CDR3 loop is CASSWGAGSSYEQYF. The DNA for the CDR3 is TGTGCCAGCAGCTGGGGAGCGGGGAGCTCCTACGAGCAGTACTTC. V usage is TRBV9 and J usage is TRBJ2-7, with TRBD2 matching over 7 bases. Trimming removed 4 bases from V and 0 bases from J; junction bases left unmatched: 7. The germline CDR1 and CDR2 sequences are SGDLS and YYNGEE. The CDR3 has 15 residues.

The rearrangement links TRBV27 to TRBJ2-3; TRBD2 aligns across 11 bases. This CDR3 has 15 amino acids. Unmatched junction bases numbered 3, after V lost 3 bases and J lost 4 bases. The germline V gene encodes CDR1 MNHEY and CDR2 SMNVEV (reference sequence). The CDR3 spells CASSFSGRASDTQYF. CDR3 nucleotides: TGTGCCAGCAGTTTTAGCGGGAGGGCCTCAGATACGCAGTATTTT.

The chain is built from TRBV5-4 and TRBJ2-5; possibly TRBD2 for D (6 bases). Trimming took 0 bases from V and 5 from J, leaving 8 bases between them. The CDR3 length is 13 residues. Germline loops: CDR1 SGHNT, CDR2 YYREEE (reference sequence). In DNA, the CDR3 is TGTGCCAGCAGCTTGGCTGGGGGGGAGACCCAGTACTTC. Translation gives CASSLAGGETQYF.

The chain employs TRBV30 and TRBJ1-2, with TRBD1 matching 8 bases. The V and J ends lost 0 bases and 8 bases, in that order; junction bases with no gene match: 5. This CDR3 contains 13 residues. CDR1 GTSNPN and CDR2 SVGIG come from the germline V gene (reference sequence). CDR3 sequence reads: CAWSVTGGGGYTF. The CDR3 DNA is TGTGCCTGGAGTGTTACAGGGGGAGGAGGCTACACCTTC.

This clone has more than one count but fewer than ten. The CDR3 reads CASSSGRAGVTDTQYF. CDR3 sequence (DNA): TGTGCCAGCAGCTCGGGGAGAGCGGGAGTAACAGATACGCAGTATTTT. The chain recombines TRBV7-2 with TRBJ2-3; 8 positions match TRBD2. Germline V gene lookup returns CDR1 SGHTA and CDR2 FQGNSA. CDR3 length equals 16 residues. Trimming removed 4 bases from V and 3 bases from J; junction bases left unmatched: 9. The whole variable domain, remainder taken from reference TRBV7-2 and TRBJ2-3, is GAGVSQSPSNKVTEKGKDVELRCDPISGHTALYWYRQSLGQGLEFLIYFQGNSAPDKSGLPSDRFSAERTGGSVSTLTIQRTQQEDSAVYLCASSSGRAGVTDTQYFGPGTRLTVL.

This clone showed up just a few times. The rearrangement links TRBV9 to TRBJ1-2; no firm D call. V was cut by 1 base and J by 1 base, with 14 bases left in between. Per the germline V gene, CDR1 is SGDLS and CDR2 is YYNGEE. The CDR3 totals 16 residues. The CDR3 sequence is CASSVTREALNYGYTF. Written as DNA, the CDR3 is TGTGCCAGCAGCGTAACTAGAGAGGCCCTTAACTATGGCTACACCTTC.

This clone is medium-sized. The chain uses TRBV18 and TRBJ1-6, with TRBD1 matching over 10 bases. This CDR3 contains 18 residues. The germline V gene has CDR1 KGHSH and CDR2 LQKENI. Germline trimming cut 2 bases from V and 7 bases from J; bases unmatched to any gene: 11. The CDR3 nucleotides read TGTGCCAGCTCACCATTACCTGGGTTGGGACAGGGGAATTCACCCCTCCACTTT. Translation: CASSPLPGLGQGNSPLHF.

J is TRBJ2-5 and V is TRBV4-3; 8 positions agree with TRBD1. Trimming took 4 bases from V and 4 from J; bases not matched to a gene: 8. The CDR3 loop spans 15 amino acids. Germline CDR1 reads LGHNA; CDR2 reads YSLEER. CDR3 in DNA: TGCGCCAGCAGCCGCCAGGGGACAGGAGGAGAGACCCAGTACTTC. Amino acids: CASSRQGTGGETQYF.

Here the CDR3 DNA reads TGTGCCAGCAGGGGACAGACTTACGAGCAGTACTTC. As protein: CASRGQTYEQYF. The chain links TRBV2 to TRBJ2-7, with 7 bases lining up with TRBD1. Germline CDR1 reads SNHLY; CDR2 reads FYNNEI. The V and J ends lost 6 bases and 4 bases, in that order; junction bases with no gene match: 3. This CDR3 has 12 amino acids.